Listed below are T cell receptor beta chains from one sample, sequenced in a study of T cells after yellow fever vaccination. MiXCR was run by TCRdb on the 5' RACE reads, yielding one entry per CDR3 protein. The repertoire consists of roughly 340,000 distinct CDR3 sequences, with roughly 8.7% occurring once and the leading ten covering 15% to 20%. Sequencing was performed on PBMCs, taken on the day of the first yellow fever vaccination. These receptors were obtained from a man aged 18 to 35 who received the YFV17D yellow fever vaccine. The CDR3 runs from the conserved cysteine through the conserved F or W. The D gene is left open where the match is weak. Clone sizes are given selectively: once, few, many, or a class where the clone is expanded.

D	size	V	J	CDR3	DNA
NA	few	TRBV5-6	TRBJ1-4	CASNLWEEKLFF	TGTGCCAGCAACCTGTGGGAGGAAAAACTGTTTTTT
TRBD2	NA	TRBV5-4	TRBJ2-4	CASSLSGDLGNIQYF	TGTGCCAGCAGCTTAAGCGGGGACCTCGGAAACATTCAGTACTTC
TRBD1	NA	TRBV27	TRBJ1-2	CASSPLDRASNYGYTF	TGTGCCAGCAGTCCCTTGGACAGGGCGTCTAACTATGGCTACACCTTC
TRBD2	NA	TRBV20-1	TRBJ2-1	CRLLAGGSEQFF	TGCAGGCTCCTAGCGGGGGGGAGTGAGCAGTTCTTC
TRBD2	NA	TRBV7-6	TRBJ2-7	CASSLALAGSPYEQYF	TGTGCCAGCAGCTTAGCGCTAGCGGGGTCTCCCTACGAGCAGTACTTC
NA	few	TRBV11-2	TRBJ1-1	CASSSWGTQNTEAFF	TGTGCCAGCAGCTCGTGGGGGACGCAGAACACTGAAGCTTTCTTT
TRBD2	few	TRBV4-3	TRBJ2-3	CASSQEGRLAGGPSDTQYF	TGCGCCAGCAGCCAAGAGGGGAGGCTAGCGGGGGGGCCGTCGGATACGCAGTATTTT
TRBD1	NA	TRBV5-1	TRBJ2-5	CASSFSGGRGETQYF	TGCGCCAGCAGCTTCTCAGGGGGCCGGGGAGAGACCCAGTACTTC
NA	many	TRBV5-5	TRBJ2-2	CASSLGELITGELFF	TGTGCCAGCAGCTTGGGAGAGCTGATCACCGGGGAGCTGTTTTTT
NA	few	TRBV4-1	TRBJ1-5	CASSDVQSGQPQHF	TGCGCCAGCAGTGATGTCCAGTCGGGTCAGCCCCAGCATTTT
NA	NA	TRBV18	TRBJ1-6	CASSPRAGNSPLHF	TGTGCCAGCTCACCACGAGCAGGGAATTCACCCCTCCACTTT
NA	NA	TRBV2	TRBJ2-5	CASSDGRRGWQETQYF	TGTGCCAGCAGTGACGGGAGGAGGGGGTGGCAAGAGACCCAGTACTTC
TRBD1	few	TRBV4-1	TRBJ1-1	CASSPTLTGYQFSYTEAFF	TGCGCCAGCAGCCCTACCTTGACAGGGTACCAATTTTCCTACACTGAAGCTTTCTTT
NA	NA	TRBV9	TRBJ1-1	CARTSTGSVTEAFF	TGTGCCAGGACGTCCACAGGGAGTGTTACTGAAGCTTTCTTT
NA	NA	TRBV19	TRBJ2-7	CASSATGPSSYEQYF	TGTGCCAGTAGTGCCACAGGGCCGAGCTCCTACGAGCAGTACTTC
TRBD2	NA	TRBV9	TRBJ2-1	CASSVAGGRNNEQFF	TGTGCCAGCAGCGTAGCGGGGGGGCGAAACAATGAGCAGTTCTTC
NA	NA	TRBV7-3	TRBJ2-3	CASSLANTDTQYF	TGTGCCAGCAGCTTAGCGAACACAGATACGCAGTATTTT
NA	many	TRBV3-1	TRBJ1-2	CASSQGGEGYTF	TGTGCCAGCAGCCAAGGAGGGGAAGGCTACACCTTC
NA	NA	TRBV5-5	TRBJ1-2	CASSLAYLGGGGYTF	TGTGCCAGCAGCTTGGCGTATCTGGGAGGAGGTGGCTACACCTTC
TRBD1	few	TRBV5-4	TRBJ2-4	CASSEGQLNIQYF	TGTGCCAGCAGCGAGGGACAGCTAAACATTCAGTACTTC